This paragraph covers one T cell receptor beta chain sequence. Treatment reported: some 20 received Ad26.COV2.S at low or high dose, single or two shots; 5 received placebo; per-sample allocation not given. Repertoires come from day 63 after the first vaccine or placebo injection. The entry originates in a study of Ad26.COV2.S vaccination and SARS-CoV-2 variants. V was cut by 4 bases and J by 0 bases, with 13 bases left in between. The length of the CDR3 is 16 residues. Germline CDR1 and CDR2: LGHNT and FRNRAP. Data came from immunoSEQ multiplex PCR; TCRdb stores just in-frame clones and leaves some out. The sample shows around 300,000 clones, around nine tenths of them seen only once.

The sequenced sample was peripheral blood, obtained in a trial of Ad26.COV2.S vaccine versus placebo. V gene TRBV12-5 combines with J gene TRBJ2-1; D perhaps matches TRBD2 (5 bases). The TCR was taken from a person between 18 and 65 years old who received the Ad26.COV2.S COVID-19 vaccine or a placebo. CDR3 nucleotide sequence: TGTGCTAGTGGTTCCTTTAAGCGGAGCTCCTACAATGAGCAGTTCTTC. Translation: CASGSFKRSSYNEQFF.